The 26 T cell receptor beta chains presented below share a single source sample, sequenced in a study of blood T cell repertoires in COVID-19. The repertoire was sequenced with immunoSEQ multiplex PCR; TCRdb's copy has only in-frame clones and lacks some. The data show under 200,000 clones, around nine tenths seen once. Sequenced sample: PBMCs or T cells enriched from blood (not recorded which). The receptors were sampled from a woman younger than 35 who had recovered from COVID-19.

The rearrangement joins TRBV7-6 to TRBJ1-2; 7 nucleotides line up with TRBD1. The germline V gene encodes CDR1 SGHVS and CDR2 FNYEAQ. The CDR3 has 14 amino acids. Germline trimming cut 8 bases from V and 4 bases from J; bases unmatched to any gene: 10. For the CDR3, the DNA is TGTGCCAGCCTTCCGGGACAGAAGTCCTATGGCTACACCTTC. This gives the protein CASLPGQKSYGYTF.

The chain recombines TRBV6-7 with TRBJ1-1, with D unresolved. TRBV6-7 falls under the ORF class, with uncertain function. The V and J ends lost 3 bases and 0 bases respectively, with 11 bases between them. CDR3 length: 15 amino acids. The CDR3 protein is CASSYNGSLNTEAFF. The CDR3 DNA follows: TGTGCCAGCAGTTATAACGGGTCCCTGAACACTGAAGCTTTCTTT.

V and J are TRBV6-2 or TRBV6-3 and TRBJ2-1, with TRBD2 identical over 10 bases. CDR1 is MNHEY and CDR2 is SVGEGT in the germline V gene. The CDR3 covers 16 residues. V trimming: 6 bases; J trimming: 0 bases; junction bases outside the gene matches: 5. The chain's CDR3 is CASSPRTSGSYNEQFF. In nucleotides, the CDR3 is TGTGCCAGCAGCCCTAGGACTAGCGGCTCCTACAATGAGCAGTTCTTC.

This clone was found once. V is TRBV9 and J is TRBJ2-7; D remains ambiguous. V was cut by 0 bases and J by 6 bases, with 16 bases left in between. Per the germline V gene, CDR1 is SGDLS and CDR2 is YYNGEE. The CDR3 sequence is 15 residues long. CDR3 residues: CASSVVKPPVLEQYF. CDR3 DNA sequence: TGTGCCAGCAGCGTAGTAAAGCCTCCCGTCCTCGAGCAGTACTTC.

The V gene is TRBV28, the J gene TRBJ2-3; perhaps TRBD1 as D (5 bases). Trimming pared 4 bases from V and 4 bases from J, leaving 9 bases between. Germline V lookup: CDR1 MDHEN, CDR2 SYDVKM. CDR3 length equals 13 residues. For the CDR3, the DNA is TGTGCCAGCAGTTCGGACAACCCAGATACGCAGTATTTT. This gives the protein CASSSDNPDTQYF.

The gene calls are TRBV7-8 and TRBJ2-1; 13 positions match TRBD2. This CDR3 has 16 amino acids. Germline V gives CDR1 SGHVS, CDR2 FQNEAQ. The junction had 8 bases not matched to a gene; V was cut back by 4 bases and J by 8 bases. The CDR3 here is CASSSGLAGPHHEQFF. CDR3 bases: TGTGCCAGCAGCTCGGGACTAGCGGGACCCCATCATGAGCAGTTCTTC.

The rearrangement joins TRBV6-5 to TRBJ2-2; TRBD1 matches at 7 bases. CDR3 length equals 16 residues. Germline-derived CDR1 and CDR2 are MNHEY and SVGAGI. With V trimmed by 4 bases and J by 7 bases, 12 bases remained unmatched. The CDR3 nucleotides are TGTGCCAGCAGTTCAGAAGGGACAGCCCCACTCGGGGAGCTGTTTTTT. Protein sequence: CASSSEGTAPLGELFF.

The genes are TRBV9 and TRBJ2-1; 8 positions match TRBD1. The CDR3 extends over 14 amino acids. The germline gives CDR1 SGDLS, CDR2 YYNGEE. The V segment lost 4 bases and the J segment 7 bases; nucleotides outside the gene matches: 7. CDR3 nucleotide sequence: TGTGCCAGCAGCCCCAGACAGGGGACGAATGAGCAGTTCTTC. Its translation is CASSPRQGTNEQFF.

This chain connects TRBV5-1 to TRBJ2-7, with TRBD1 matching over 8 bases. Per germline, CDR1 SGHRS and CDR2 YFSETQ. The V gene end was trimmed by 0 bases and the J gene end by 3 bases; junction bases not matched to a gene: 8. The CDR3 has 16 residues. CDR3 residues: CASSLGLQTGVYEQYF. Written as DNA, the CDR3 is TGCGCCAGCAGCTTGGGTCTCCAGACAGGGGTCTACGAGCAGTACTTC. Using reference TRBV5-1 and TRBJ2-7 for the parts outside the CDR3, the full variable domain is KAGVTQTPRYLIKTRGQQVTLSCSPISGHRSVSWYQQTPGQGLQFLFEYFSETQRNKGNFPGRFSGRQFSNSRSEMNVSTLELGDSALYLCASSLGLQTGVYEQYFGPGTRLTVT.

V is TRBV29-1 and J is TRBJ2-1; D is perhaps TRBD1 (6 bases). The germline CDR1 and CDR2 sequences are SQVTM and ANQGSEA. V lost 2 bases to trimming and J lost 3 bases, with 11 bases between them. The CDR3 consists of 14 residues. CDR3 amino acids: CSVETRDNYNEQFF. In DNA, the CDR3 is TGCAGCGTTGAAACCCGGGACAACTACAATGAGCAGTTCTTC.

The rearrangement links TRBV30 to TRBJ2-1; a weak D match, TRBD2 (6 bases). V was clipped by 1 base and J by 8 bases, with 9 bases between them. Per germline, CDR1 GTSNPN and CDR2 SVGIG (reference sequence). The CDR3 length is 12 residues. CDR3 residues: CAWSGSGDEQFF. For the CDR3, the DNA is TGTGCCTGGAGTGGATCGGGGGATGAGCAGTTCTTC.

There are a few counts of this clone. The chain joins TRBV6-1 to TRBJ2-1, with a tentative D call TRBD2 (6 bases). Looked up from germline, CDR1 is MNHNS and CDR2 is SASEGT. V shed 3 bases and J shed 5 bases, with 14 bases lying between them. This CDR3 region has 15 residues. DNA for the CDR3: TGTGCCAGCAGTGATATCAGGAGGGGTGACAATGAGCAGTTCTTC. Protein: CASSDIRRGDNEQFF.

V is TRBV9 and J is TRBJ1-3; TRBD1 might be the D (5 bases). This CDR3 is built from 15 residues. Per the germline V gene, CDR1 is SGDLS and CDR2 is YYNGEE. Trimming pared 1 base from V and 4 bases from J, leaving 12 bases between. In nucleotides, the CDR3 is TGTGCCAGCAGCGTATTGGAGGGGTTCGGAAACACCATATATTTT. The encoded protein is CASSVLEGFGNTIYF.

The rearrangement joins TRBV10-1 to TRBJ2-3, with TRBD2 matching over 8 bases. V lost 2 bases, J lost 4 bases, and 5 bases stayed unmatched. CDR1 is WNHNN, CDR2 SYGVQD, per germline (reference sequence). This CDR3 has 15 residues. CDR3 sequence: CASSEGAGEADTQYF. For the CDR3, the DNA is TGCGCCAGCAGTGAGGGAGCGGGAGAAGCAGATACGCAGTATTTT.

V gene TRBV7-2 combines with J gene TRBJ1-5, with D perhaps TRBD1 (6 bases). V lost 5 bases, J lost 7 bases, and 18 bases lay in between. The V gene's germline CDR1 is SGHTA and CDR2 FQGNSA. This CDR3 comprises 15 residues. CDR3 coding DNA: TGTGCCAGCAGCCCCCGTGGGGGGGCGAGCCAGCCCCAGCATTTT. It yields the protein CASSPRGGASQPQHF.

The V and J genes are TRBV19 and TRBJ1-2; no clear D. V lost 3 bases to trimming and J lost 5 bases, with 22 bases between them. Germline loops: CDR1 LNHDA, CDR2 SQIVND (reference sequence). CDR3 size: 17 residues. The CDR3, as DNA: TGTGCCAGTAGTATTGGAGAACCAAAGCTGCTCCTTTATGGCTACACCTTC. Its translation: CASSIGEPKLLLYGYTF.

The V gene is TRBV5-6, the J gene TRBJ2-7; 8 bases agree with TRBD1. This CDR3 spans 14 amino acids. V shed 1 base, J shed 6 bases, and the junction held 6 bases outside the gene matches. Germline lookup yields CDR1 SGHDT and CDR2 YYEEEE. In DNA form, the CDR3 reads TGTGCCAGCAGCTTGCCCAGGGGGCAGGGCGAGCAGTACTTC. Its translation is CASSLPRGQGEQYF. Complete variable domain (other parts from reference TRBV5-6 and TRBJ2-7): DAGVTQSPTHLIKTRGQQVTLRCSPKSGHDTVSWYQQALGQGPQFIFQYYEEEERQRGNFPDRFSGHQFPNYSSELNVNALLLGDSALYLCASSLPRGQGEQYFGPGTRLTVT.

As DNA, the CDR3 is TGTGCCAGCAGCGTAGCGGCAGGAGGGCGGGATGAGCAGTTCTTC. As protein: CASSVAAGGRDEQFF. The V and J genes are TRBV9 and TRBJ2-1; a possible D gene is TRBD2 (6 bases). The CDR3 runs 15 residues. V was clipped by 0 bases and J by 8 bases, with 15 bases between them. Germline V lookup: CDR1 SGDLS, CDR2 YYNGEE.

V is TRBV18 and J is TRBJ2-1; 11 bases are shared with TRBD2. The CDR3 spans 17 residues. The V gene's germline CDR1 is KGHSH and CDR2 LQKENI. The V segment lost 6 bases and the J segment 0 bases; nucleotides outside the gene matches: 7. The CDR3 DNA follows: TGTGCCAGCTCGCTACCGGGACTAGCGGACTCCTACAATGAGCAGTTCTTC. It specifies CASSLPGLADSYNEQFF.

This rearrangement joins TRBV5-1 to TRBJ2-1; 13 bases map to TRBD2. This CDR3 has 16 residues. V was clipped by 4 bases and J by 8 bases; unmatched bases: 9. Germline V lookup: CDR1 SGHRS, CDR2 YFSETQ. CDR3 loop: CASSRWGTSGVDEQFF. CDR3 sequence (DNA): TGCGCCAGCAGCAGGTGGGGGACTAGCGGGGTCGATGAGCAGTTCTTC.

The genes are TRBV29-1 and TRBJ2-7; D call uncertain. CDR1 is SQVTM, CDR2 ANQGSEA, per germline. Trimming removed 1 base from V and 2 bases from J, with 15 bases in between. The CDR3 sequence is 15 residues long. The DNA of the CDR3 is TGCAGCGTTGAAGTGCAGGTGTGGCCAACCTACGAGCAGTACTTC. Protein: CSVEVQVWPTYEQYF.

J is TRBJ1-3 and V is TRBV7-9, with 7 bases aligning to TRBD1. Germline V gene data show CDR1 as SEHNR and CDR2 as FQNEAQ (reference sequence). This CDR3 is 15 amino acids long. J lost 4 bases, V lost 5 bases, and 8 bases had no gene match. Here the CDR3 DNA reads TGTGCCAGCAGCACTTATCAGGGGGACGGAAACACCATATATTTT. Protein sequence: CASSTYQGDGNTIYF. The full variable domain, in which reference TRBV7-9 and TRBJ1-3 provide the parts outside the CDR3, is DTGVSQNPRHKITKRGQNVTFRCDPISEHNRLYWYRQTLGQGPEFLTYFQNEAQLEKSRLLSDRFSAERPKGSFSTLEIQRTEQGDSAMYLCASSTYQGDGNTIYFGEGSWLTVV.

This chain links TRBV7-9 with TRBJ2-2; 14 bases are a match to TRBD2. This CDR3 region has 17 residues. The germline gives CDR1 SEHNR, CDR2 FQNEAQ (reference sequence). The V gene end was trimmed by 4 bases and the J gene end by 6 bases; junction bases not matched to a gene: 7. The CDR3 DNA sequence: TGTGCCAGCAGCTCGGGACTAGCGGGAGTCGCTGCCGGGGAGCTGTTTTTT. Its protein is CASSSGLAGVAAGELFF.

The rearrangement joins TRBV7-3 to TRBJ1-1, with TRBD1 matching over 7 bases. Germline values: CDR1 SGHTA, CDR2 FQGTGA. Losses at the gene ends were 4 bases for V and 4 bases for J; bases not matched to a gene: 6. This CDR3 is built from 14 residues. CDR3 region: CASSSTGRITEAFF. The DNA of the CDR3 is TGTGCCAGCAGCTCGACAGGGCGGATCACTGAAGCTTTCTTT. The full variable domain, rest sourced from reference TRBV7-3 and TRBJ1-1, is GAGVSQTPSNKVTEKGKYVELRCDPISGHTALYWYRQSLGQGPEFLIYFQGTGAADDSGLPNDRFFAVRPEGSVSTLKIQRTERGDSAVYLCASSSTGRITEAFFGQGTRLTVV.

As DNA, the CDR3 is TGCGCCAGCAGCTGGGGACTAGCGGGAGCCGGCGCCGGGGAGCTGTTTTTT. It is translated as CASSWGLAGAGAGELFF. This chain links TRBV5-1 with TRBJ2-2; TRBD2 aligns across 14 bases. CDR3 length: 17 amino acids. V was pared by 3 bases and J by 6 bases, with 7 bases of the junction left unmatched. Germline V gene data show CDR1 as SGHRS and CDR2 as YFSETQ.

The gene calls are TRBV10-3 and TRBJ1-1; TRBD1 agrees at 12 bases. V lost 8 bases to trimming and J lost 6 bases; unmatched junction nucleotides: 10. Per germline, CDR1 ENHRY and CDR2 SYGVKD. The CDR3 runs 15 residues. CDR3 nucleotide sequence: TGTGCCATCGGACCGGGACAGGGGGCATTCGCTGAAGCTTTCTTT. This translates into CAIGPGQGAFAEAFF.